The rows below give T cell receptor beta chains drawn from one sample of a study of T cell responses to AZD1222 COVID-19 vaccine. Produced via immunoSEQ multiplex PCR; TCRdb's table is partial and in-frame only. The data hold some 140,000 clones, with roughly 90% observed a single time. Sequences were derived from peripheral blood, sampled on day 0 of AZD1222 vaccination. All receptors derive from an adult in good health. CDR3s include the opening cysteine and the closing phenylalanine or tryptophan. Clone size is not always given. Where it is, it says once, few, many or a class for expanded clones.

CDR3 protein: CASSIGRSYEQYF
V gene: TRBV19
clone size: .

CDR3 protein: CASSLVAMVNEQYF
V gene: TRBV5-1
clone size: .

CDR3 protein: CAISERETTGEQFF
V gene: TRBV10-3
clone size: .

CDR3 protein: CASGSVRSKNTEAFF
V gene: TRBV12-5
clone size: once

CDR3 protein: CASSRDREYGNEQFF
V gene: TRBV5-4
clone size: .

CDR3 protein: CASSPGLAGGYEQYF
V gene: TRBV7-8
clone size: .

CDR3 protein: CASRLGEGRMQPQHF
V gene: TRBV19
clone size: .

CDR3 protein: CASSHPRGRWGYTF
V gene: TRBV11-2
clone size: .

CDR3 protein: CASSNGLAATGELFF
V gene: TRBV10-2
clone size: .

CDR3 protein: CASSLGTGNTEAFF
V gene: TRBV5-1
clone size: once

CDR3 protein: CASSLGTGGYGYTF
V gene: TRBV5-1
clone size: .

CDR3 protein: CASSIVTDNQPQHF
V gene: TRBV19
clone size: .

CDR3 protein: CASKGLAGDNEQFF
V gene: TRBV2
clone size: .

CDR3 protein: CASCGEVGETQYF
V gene: TRBV2
clone size: .

CDR3 protein: CASSSPTGDWTEAFF
V gene: TRBV7-9
clone size: .

CDR3 protein: CASSEVGQGYEQYF
V gene: TRBV14
clone size: few

CDR3 protein: CASSIEGTNSYEQYF
V gene: TRBV19
clone size: once

CDR3 protein: CASSLDRTSNEQFF
V gene: TRBV11-2
clone size: few

CDR3 protein: CASSYWQGTSGNTIYF
V gene: TRBV6-5
clone size: .

CDR3 protein: CASSQEGVRFYNEQFF
V gene: TRBV4-2
clone size: .

CDR3 protein: CASSQDRGIGAFF
V gene: TRBV3-1/TRBV3-2
clone size: .

CDR3 protein: CASSLDRDNEQFF
V gene: TRBV5-4
clone size: .

CDR3 protein: CASRLLGGAPDGYTF
V gene: TRBV27
clone size: .

CDR3 protein: CASSPGGGSSEKLFF
V gene: TRBV7-9
clone size: few

CDR3 protein: CASSKGDRDNSPLHF
V gene: TRBV7-9
clone size: once

CDR3 protein: CASSDPSPFVDTQYF
V gene: TRBV6-1
clone size: .

CDR3 protein: CASSSLPTGDTEAFF
V gene: TRBV18
clone size: once